This T cell receptor beta chain was sequenced in a study of OX40 agonist ivuxolimab in advanced cancers. Notes on the study in general: At 0.1-3.0 mg/kg, partial responders had clonal expansion among the lowest observed.

Clones were read by immunoSEQ multiplex PCR, and TCRdb kept only the in-frame ones, dropping some. The repertoire holds about 64,000 clones, with about 80% as singletons. As regards this clone: Its target is not known.

Between the trimmed V and J ends, which lost 3 bases and 6 bases, there was a span of 11 bases. The CDR3 is made up of 14 amino acids. The germline V gene encodes CDR1 SGHTA and CDR2 FQGNSA. The V and J genes are TRBV7-2 and TRBJ2-2; tentative D call: TRBD1 (6 bases). The clonotype originates from an adult with an advanced solid tumor such as melanoma, head and neck, liver or kidney cancer. The sequences come from CD4+ or CD8+ T cells sorted from blood, collected in a trial of the OX40 agonist ivuxolimab. In DNA, the CDR3 is TGTGCCAGCAGCTTGACACAGGGTTCCGGGGAGCTGTTTTTT. Translation: CASSLTQGSGELFF.